These 29 T cell receptor beta chains were sequenced from one sample in a study of cytomegalovirus exposure and HLA in healthy donors. With 60 Vbeta and 13 Jbeta primers, the PCR was carried out. Using immunoSEQ multiplex PCR, the repertoire was profiled, and TCRdb retains in-frame clones only, with some absent. The table lists more than 150,000 clones, roughly 82% of them singletons. Input material: PBMCs. Every receptor here comes from a man aged 40-49 years in good health and CMV-seronegative.

The chain has TRBV5-6 and TRBJ2-7; the D is unclear. Trimming took 0 bases from V and 12 from J, leaving 16 bases between them. Germline lookup yields CDR1 SGHDT and CDR2 YYEEEE. This CDR3 is built from 13 residues. CDR3 nucleotide sequence: TGTGCCAGCAGCTTGGCGCACGTTAGTATTCGGTACTTC. It encodes CASSLAHVSIRYF.

This clone showed up just once. The chain couples TRBV27 to TRBJ2-1; no clear D. Germline V gene lookup returns CDR1 MNHEY and CDR2 SMNVEV (reference sequence). V was pared by 3 bases and J by 6 bases, with 12 bases between. The CDR3 covers 14 residues. CDR3 region: CASSFVLELNEQFF. CDR3 DNA: TGTGCCAGCAGTTTTGTATTAGAACTCAATGAGCAGTTCTTC.

The chain combines TRBV27 with TRBJ2-1; 12 bases match TRBD2. With V trimmed by 2 bases and J by 7 bases, 6 bases remained unmatched. CDR3 length: 16 amino acids. CDR1 is MNHEY, CDR2 SMNVEV, per germline (reference sequence). For the CDR3, the DNA is TGTGCCAGCAGTTTAAGGTCGACTAGCGGGAGTAATGAGCAGTTCTTC. The encoded protein is CASSLRSTSGSNEQFF.

The CDR3 DNA reads TGCGCCAGCAGCTCCGCGGGACAGGGATCGAACGAGCAGTACTTC. Amino acids: CASSSAGQGSNEQYF. J is TRBJ2-7 and V is TRBV5-1; 9 bases agree with TRBD1. The ends lost 3 bases at V and 5 bases at J; junction bases unmatched: 9. Germline V CDR1 and CDR2: SGHRS, YFSETQ. CDR3 length equals 15 residues.

The chain carries TRBV25-1 and TRBJ2-7; 9 bases are a match to TRBD1. CDR3 size: 14 residues. Germline CDR1 MGHDK, CDR2 SYGVNS. Germline trimming cut 1 base from V and 3 bases from J; bases unmatched to any gene: 1. The CDR3 spells CASSELGQGYEQYF. CDR3 in DNA: TGTGCCAGCAGTGAATTGGGACAGGGCTACGAGCAGTACTTC.

The chain employs TRBV11-3 and TRBJ2-5; D unclear. V was pared by 4 bases and J by 5 bases, with 8 bases between. Germline V lookup: CDR1 SGHNT, CDR2 YENEEA. This CDR3 spans 12 amino acids. The CDR3 DNA is TGTGCCAGCAGCTATAATCGGGAGACCCAGTACTTC. Translated, it gives CASSYNRETQYF.

The chain is built from TRBV7-9 and TRBJ1-2, with 12 nucleotides matching TRBD1. This CDR3 has 15 amino acids. With 6 bases clipped from V and 4 bases from J, the junction kept 6 bases outside the gene matches. The germline gives CDR1 SEHNR, CDR2 FQNEAQ (reference sequence). The chain's CDR3 is CASSRGTGGPYGYTF. CDR3 nucleotides: TGTGCCAGCAGTAGAGGGACAGGGGGCCCCTATGGCTACACCTTC.

This sequence joins TRBV5-4 and TRBJ2-5, with D perhaps TRBD1 (5 bases). The V end lost 0 bases, the J end lost 4 bases, and 13 bases lay between the germline ends. The CDR3 is 15 amino acids. The germline V gene has CDR1 SGHNT and CDR2 YYREEE (reference sequence). CDR3 loop: CASSLAPQGVETQYF. The CDR3 nucleotides are TGTGCCAGCAGCTTGGCCCCCCAGGGTGTAGAGACCCAGTACTTC.

This clone was recorded only once. The chain employs TRBV30 and TRBJ1-3; weak D call: TRBD1 (6 bases). CDR1 and CDR2 (germline): GTSNPN, SVGIG (reference sequence). Trimming left V 2 bases short and J 4 bases short, with 9 bases between. The CDR3 consists of 13 residues. CDR3 in amino acids: CAWSPGAGNTIYF. The DNA of the CDR3 is TGTGCCTGGAGTCCAGGGGCCGGAAACACCATATATTTT.

The V and J genes are TRBV9 and TRBJ2-3; 8 positions agree with TRBD1. The V segment lost 0 bases and the J segment 2 bases; nucleotides outside the gene matches: 2. Germline-derived CDR1 and CDR2 are SGDLS and YYNGEE. The CDR3 is 15 residues long. CDR3 nucleotides: TGTGCCAGCAGCGTAGCGGGACAGGTCACAGATACGCAGTATTTT. This encodes CASSVAGQVTDTQYF.

This clone was seen only once. V usage is TRBV5-1 and J usage is TRBJ1-4, with D uncertain. Germline V gene data show CDR1 as SGHRS and CDR2 as YFSETQ. V lost 6 bases and J lost 1, with 13 bases in between. This CDR3 has 15 amino acids. The CDR3 DNA is TGCGCCAGCACCAAAGGCCGGGGAACTAATGAAAAACTGTTTTTT. The encoded protein is CASTKGRGTNEKLFF.

This clone was seen only once. The chain has TRBV6-1 and TRBJ1-5; 7 bases are shared with TRBD1. After removal of 4 bases from V and 2 bases from J, the junction contained 11 bases not matched to a gene. From germline, CDR1 is MNHNS and CDR2 SASEGT. This CDR3 has 17 residues. CDR3: CASSGKGQSRGNQPQHF. The CDR3 region has the DNA TGTGCCAGCAGTGGAAAGGGACAGTCACGAGGCAATCAGCCCCAGCATTTT.

The V call is TRBV7-6, the J call TRBJ2-5; no clear D. This CDR3 contains 14 residues. Trimming cost V 5 bases and J 5 bases, with 15 bases left between them. Germline values: CDR1 SGHVS, CDR2 FNYEAQ. CDR3 DNA: TGTGCCAGCAGCCCCTTCCCTAATTTGGAGACCCAGTACTTC. Translating it yields CASSPFPNLETQYF. Together with reference TRBV7-6 and TRBJ2-5, the CDR3 gives the full variable domain: GAGVSQSPRYKVTKRGQDVALRCDPISGHVSLYWYRQALGQGPEFLTYFNYEAQQDKSGLPNDRFSAERPEGSISTLTIQRTEQRDSAMYRCASSPFPNLETQYFGPGTRLLVL.

The V and J genes are TRBV6-1 and TRBJ1-2; 7 bases are a match to TRBD1. The V segment lost 0 bases and the J segment 1 base; nucleotides outside the gene matches: 2. The CDR3 contains 15 residues. In germline, CDR1 is MNHNS, CDR2 SASEGT. CDR3 sequence (DNA): TGTGCCAGCAGTGAAGCAAGGGGGCTTAACTATGGCTACACCTTC. Translation gives CASSEARGLNYGYTF.

The genes are TRBV28 and TRBJ2-7, with 8 bases identical to TRBD1. This CDR3 comprises 13 residues. With 6 bases clipped from V and 5 bases from J, the junction kept 6 bases outside the gene matches. The germline V gene has CDR1 MDHEN and CDR2 SYDVKM. CDR3 protein: CASSPRTGHEQYF. In nucleotides, the CDR3 is TGTGCCAGCAGCCCAAGGACAGGGCACGAGCAGTACTTC.

The chain links TRBV5-6 to TRBJ1-1, with TRBD1 matching 7 bases. Germline trimming cut 2 bases from V and 3 bases from J; bases unmatched to any gene: 10. CDR1 is SGHDT, CDR2 YYEEEE, per germline. The CDR3 runs 16 residues. CDR3 nucleotide sequence: TGTGCCAGCAGCTTATTAAACAGGGGAGAAGACACTGAAGCTTTCTTT. It encodes CASSLLNRGEDTEAFF.

The CDR3 sequence is CASSSAATSGSSTAQYF. In DNA form, the CDR3 reads TGTGCCAGCAGCTCAGCAGCCACTAGCGGGAGTTCGACGGCGCAGTATTTT. This chain joins TRBV5-5 and TRBJ2-3; 11 bases line up with TRBD2. Germline assignment: CDR1 SGHKS and CDR2 YYEKEE (reference sequence). V shed 3 bases, J shed 10 bases, and the junction held 16 bases outside the gene matches. The CDR3 spans 17 residues.

The V call is TRBV19, the J call TRBJ1-5; TRBD1 aligns across 10 bases. Trimming removed 3 bases from V and 4 bases from J; junction bases left unmatched: 9. The CDR3 has 17 residues. Germline lookup yields CDR1 LNHDA and CDR2 SQIVND (reference sequence). The CDR3 DNA reads TGTGCCAGTAGTATGATTTCAGGACAGGGGGTGAATCAGCCCCAGCATTTT. Translated: CASSMISGQGVNQPQHF.

This rearrangement joins TRBV7-3 to TRBJ2-3, with D possibly being TRBD2 (6 bases). V lost 0 bases and J 1 base, leaving 8 bases between the germline ends. CDR1 is SGHTA, CDR2 FQGTGA, per germline. The CDR3 length is 15 residues. The CDR3 protein is CASSLTQRGTDTQYF. In DNA, the CDR3 is TGTGCCAGCAGCTTAACCCAGCGGGGCACAGATACGCAGTATTTT. The full variable domain, completed using reference TRBV7-3 and TRBJ2-3, is GAGVSQTPSNKVTEKGKYVELRCDPISGHTALYWYRQSLGQGPEFLIYFQGTGAADDSGLPNDRFFAVRPEGSVSTLKIQRTERGDSAVYLCASSLTQRGTDTQYFGPGTRLTVL.

This clone appeared a single time. The chain recombines TRBV7-2 with TRBJ1-6; 9 positions agree with TRBD1. The CDR3 has 19 residues. The germline CDR1 and CDR2 sequences are SGHTA and FQGNSA. J was trimmed by 7 bases and V by 3 bases; bases with no gene match: 16. The CDR3 region is CASSFPGQGLAAMNSPLHF. The CDR3 DNA follows: TGTGCCAGCAGCTTCCCGGGACAGGGTCTTGCGGCTATGAATTCACCCCTCCACTTT.

V is TRBV5-8 and J is TRBJ2-1; 9 bases fit TRBD1. Losses at the gene ends were 0 bases for V and 8 bases for J; bases not matched to a gene: 6. Germline assignment: CDR1 SGHTS and CDR2 YDEGEE. This CDR3 has 15 residues. The CDR3 DNA sequence: TGTGCCAGCAGCTTGGGGGGGACAGGGAGGCATGAGCAGTTCTTC. Translation gives CASSLGGTGRHEQFF.

This chain uses TRBV2 with TRBJ2-1; D is unresolved. The CDR3 loop spans 14 amino acids. Deletions cut 8 bases from V and 0 bases from J, with 11 bases between. Germline values: CDR1 SNHLY, CDR2 FYNNEI. The CDR3 spells CASCNSRSYNEQFF. CDR3 in DNA: TGTGCCAGCTGCAACTCCCGCTCCTACAATGAGCAGTTCTTC.

CDR3 DNA: TGCAGCGCCCGAGAGGGGGCCAACGTCCTGACTTTC. Its translation is CSAREGANVLTF. The gene calls are TRBV29-1 and TRBJ2-6; unclear D gene. CDR1 and CDR2 from the germline V gene are SQVTM and ANQGSEA. This CDR3 region has 12 residues. V was clipped by 7 bases and J by 4 bases, with 8 bases between them. Based on the CDR3 plus reference TRBV29-1 and TRBJ2-6, the full variable domain is SAVISQKPSRDICQRGTSLTIQCQVDSQVTMMFWYRQQPGQSLTLIATANQGSEATYESGFVIDKFPISRPNLTFSTLTVSNMSPEDSSIYLCSAREGANVLTFGAGSRLTVL.

The genes are TRBV7-2 and TRBJ2-5, with TRBD2 matching over 10 bases. The CDR3 extends over 14 amino acids. The V gene end was trimmed by 7 bases and the J gene end by 7 bases; junction bases not matched to a gene: 9. Per germline, CDR1 SGHTA and CDR2 FQGNSA. CDR3 in amino acids: CASMPSGRRATQYF. The CDR3 DNA reads as TGTGCCAGCATGCCTAGCGGGAGACGTGCGACCCAGTACTTC. Looking up the rest from reference TRBV7-2 and TRBJ2-5 gives the full variable domain: GAGVSQSPSNKVTEKGKDVELRCDPISGHTALYWYRQSLGQGLEFLIYFQGNSAPDKSGLPSDRFSAERTGGSVSTLTIQRTQQEDSAVYLCASMPSGRRATQYFGPGTRLLVL.

This clone has just one count. The rearrangement uses TRBV2 and TRBJ2-2; 8 bases map to TRBD1. CDR3 length equals 13 residues. Germline values: CDR1 SNHLY, CDR2 FYNNEI. Losses at the gene ends were 10 bases for V and 5 bases for J; bases not matched to a gene: 6. CDR3 sequence (DNA): TGTGCCAATCGACAGGGGTTTACCGGGGAGCTGTTTTTT. Protein product: CANRQGFTGELFF. The complete variable domain, with remaining parts taken from reference TRBV2 and TRBJ2-2, reads EPEVTQTPSHQVTQMGQEVILRCVPISNHLYFYWYRQILGQKVEFLVSFYNNEISEKSEIFDDQFSVERPDGSNFTLKIRSTKLEDSAMYFCANRQGFTGELFFGEGSRLTVL.

J is TRBJ2-1 and V is TRBV11-1; 10 bases map to TRBD2. From germline, CDR1 is SGHAT and CDR2 FQDESV (reference sequence). V gave up 4 bases and J gave up 10 bases; unmatched junction bases: 7. The CDR3 length is 14 residues. CDR3 DNA sequence: TGTGCCAGCAGCTCTCGACTAGCGGGCATAGAGCAGTTCTTC. This encodes CASSSRLAGIEQFF.

The genes are TRBV10-3 and TRBJ1-5; weak D call: TRBD1 (5 bases). The CDR3 totals 15 residues. CDR1 and CDR2 from the germline V gene are ENHRY and SYGVKD. The V and J ends lost 4 bases and 5 bases respectively, with 15 bases between them. The CDR3 DNA reads TGTGCCATCAGTGGAGGACTGGGGGGGGATCAGCCCCAGCATTTT. It translates to CAISGGLGGDQPQHF.

This chain connects TRBV7-2 to TRBJ2-6; no clear D. CDR3 length: 15 amino acids. From germline, CDR1 is SGHTA and CDR2 FQGNSA. V shed 4 bases and J shed 1 base, with 8 bases lying between them. DNA of the CDR3: TGTGCCAGCAGCTCCCCCAGGTCTGGGGCCAACGTCCTGACTTTC. Its translation is CASSSPRSGANVLTF.

V and J are TRBV28 and TRBJ1-5, with 10 bases aligning to TRBD1. Germline trimming cut 3 bases from V and 7 bases from J; bases unmatched to any gene: 3. The CDR3 runs to 14 residues. Germline V CDR1 and CDR2: MDHEN, SYDVKM. The CDR3, as DNA: TGTGCCAGCAGTTTTCGGACAGGGGGACAGCCCCAGCATTTT. It yields the protein CASSFRTGGQPQHF.